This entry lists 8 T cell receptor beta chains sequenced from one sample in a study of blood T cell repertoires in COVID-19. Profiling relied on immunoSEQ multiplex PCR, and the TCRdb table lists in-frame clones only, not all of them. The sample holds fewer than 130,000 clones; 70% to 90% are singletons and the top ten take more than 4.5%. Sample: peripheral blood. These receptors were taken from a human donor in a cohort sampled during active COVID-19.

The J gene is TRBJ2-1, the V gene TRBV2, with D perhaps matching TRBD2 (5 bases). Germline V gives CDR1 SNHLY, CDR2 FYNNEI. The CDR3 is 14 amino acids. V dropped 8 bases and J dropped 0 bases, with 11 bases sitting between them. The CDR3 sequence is CASGGRSSYNEQFF. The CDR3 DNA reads TGTGCCAGCGGAGGCAGGAGCTCCTACAATGAGCAGTTCTTC.

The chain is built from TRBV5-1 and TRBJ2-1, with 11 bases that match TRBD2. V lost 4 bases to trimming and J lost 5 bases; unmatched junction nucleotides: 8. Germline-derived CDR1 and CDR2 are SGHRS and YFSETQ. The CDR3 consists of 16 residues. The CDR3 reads CASSTILAGVNNEQFF. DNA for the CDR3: TGCGCCAGCAGCACGATACTAGCGGGAGTCAACAATGAGCAGTTCTTC.

CDR3 in DNA: TGTGCCAGCAGTTACTCCAGGACTGGAGGCACTGAAGCTTTCTTT. Translated, it gives CASSYSRTGGTEAFF. The chain has TRBV6-5 and TRBJ1-1; the D is unclear. V was trimmed by 0 bases and J by 4 bases, leaving 12 bases between them. The CDR3 is made up of 15 amino acids. Looked up from germline, CDR1 is MNHEY and CDR2 is SVGAGI.

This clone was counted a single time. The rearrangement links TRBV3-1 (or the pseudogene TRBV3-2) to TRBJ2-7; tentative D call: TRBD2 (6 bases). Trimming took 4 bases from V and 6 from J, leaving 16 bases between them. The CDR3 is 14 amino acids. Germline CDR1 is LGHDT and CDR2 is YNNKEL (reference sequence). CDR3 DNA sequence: TGTGCCAGCAGCCGCCTCGGGGGAACATCCGAGCAGTACTTC. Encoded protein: CASSRLGGTSEQYF.

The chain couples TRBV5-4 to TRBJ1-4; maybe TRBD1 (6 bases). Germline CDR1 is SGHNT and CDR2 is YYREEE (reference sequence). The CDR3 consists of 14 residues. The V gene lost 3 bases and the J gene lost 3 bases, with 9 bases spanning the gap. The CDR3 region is CASSWGQANEKLFF. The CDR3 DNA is TGTGCCAGCAGCTGGGGGCAGGCTAATGAAAAACTGTTTTTT.

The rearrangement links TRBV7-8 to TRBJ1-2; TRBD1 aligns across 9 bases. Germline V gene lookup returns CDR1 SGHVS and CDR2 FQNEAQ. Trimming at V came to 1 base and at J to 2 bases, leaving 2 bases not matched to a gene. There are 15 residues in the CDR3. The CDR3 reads CASSLEQGANYGYTF. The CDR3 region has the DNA TGTGCCAGCAGCTTAGAACAGGGGGCGAACTATGGCTACACCTTC.

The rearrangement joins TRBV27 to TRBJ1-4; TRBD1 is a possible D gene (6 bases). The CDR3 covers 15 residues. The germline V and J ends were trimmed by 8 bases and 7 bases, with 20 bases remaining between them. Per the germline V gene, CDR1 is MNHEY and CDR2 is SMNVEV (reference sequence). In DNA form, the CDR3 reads TGTGCCAGCTCTGTGGAACGGGGGGCGCCTGAAAAACTGTTTTTT. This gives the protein CASSVERGAPEKLFF.

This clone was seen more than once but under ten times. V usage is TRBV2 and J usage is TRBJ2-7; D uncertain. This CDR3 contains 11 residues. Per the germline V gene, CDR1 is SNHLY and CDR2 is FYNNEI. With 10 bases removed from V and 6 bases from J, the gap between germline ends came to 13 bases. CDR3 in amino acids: CATKLESEQYF. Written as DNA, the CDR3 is TGTGCCACCAAGCTAGAATCCGAGCAGTACTTC. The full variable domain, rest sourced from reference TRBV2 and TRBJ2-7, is EPEVTQTPSHQVTQMGQEVILRCVPISNHLYFYWYRQILGQKVEFLVSFYNNEISEKSEIFDDQFSVERPDGSNFTLKIRSTKLEDSAMYFCATKLESEQYFGPGTRLTVT.